This TCR beta chain was retrieved from a study of shared clonotypes between healthy human individuals. Naive CD8 cells lacked CD45RO and underwent positive selection for CCR7, leaving out terminally differentiated effector memory CD45RA+ cells. The CDR3 runs to 15 residues. V lost 4 bases, J lost 3 bases, and 3 bases stayed unmatched. CDR1 is MNHEY, CDR2 SMNVEV, per germline (reference sequence). About this clone itself: Its antigen is unknown.

Overall study findings and caveats: Since donors were few, the genetic and exposure-history diversity represented was limited.

This table comes from immunoSEQ multiplex PCR, and its TCRdb copy is limited to in-frame clones, with some not included. The sample consists of approximately 600,000 clones, around 96% of them appearing once. The chain combines TRBV27 with TRBJ1-1, with 12 bases that match TRBD1. The sequence came from a woman aged 25 to 39 in good health. The sample comprised naive CD8+ T cells sorted from blood. CDR3 sequence: CASSSGTGGYTEAFF. The CDR3 nucleotides read TGTGCCAGCAGTTCCGGGACAGGGGGCTACACTGAAGCTTTCTTT.